This TCR beta chain was captured in a study of blood T cell repertoires in COVID-19. Repertoires were generated with immunoSEQ multiplex PCR, while TCRdb's copy carries only in-frame clones and drops some. The top ten hold approximately 13% of the sample, which has 130,000 to 150,000 clones, around 80% seen once. Germline assignment: CDR1 SEHNR and CDR2 FQNEAQ (reference sequence). The CDR3 runs to 15 residues. V was clipped by 5 bases and J by 0 bases, with 12 bases between them. The receptor's source is a man aged 60 to 75 with active or convalescent COVID-19. The source material was peripheral blood. V is TRBV7-9 and J is TRBJ2-3, with TRBD2 as a possible D gene (7 bases). This CDR3 is CASSMSGTSTDTQYF. CDR3 in DNA: TGTGCCAGCAGCATGAGCGGGACAAGCACAGATACGCAGTATTTT.